The sequence of this T cell receptor (beta chain) was determined in a study of sequential checkpoint blockade in melanoma (dated by TCRdb to the late 2010s). Context from the whole study: Patients were randomized 1:1 to first-line nivolumab followed by ipilimumab (arm A) or ipilimumab followed by nivolumab (arm B). In around 80% of the matched pre- and post-treatment tumor biopsy pairs, both biopsies came from the same lesion. For twenty-two patients, matched tumor biopsies were obtained before treatment and at week 13, following single-agent nivolumab (arm A) or ipilimumab (arm B). Maintenance nivolumab came after both trial sequences. DNA from about a hundred pretreatment melanoma tumor samples was subjected to TCRbeta immunosequencing. What the study reported, not specific to this receptor: Achieving clinical benefit was about 30 times more likely for patients whose tumor T-cell fraction and clonality increased by week 13. The response-prediction model combining TCR metrics and mutation burden needs validation in larger, independent patient cohorts. Tumor T-cell fraction and clonality correlated with PD-L1 staining and CD8+ T-cell counts but not with mutational load. Small sample sizes and reduced statistical power limited the within-arm analyses of tumor T-cell fraction. Among patients in arm A, the nivolumab-first arm, pretreatment tumor TIL clonality was associated with response (P = .04).

TCRbeta CDR3 regions were immunosequenced from genomic DNA with the immunoSEQ Assay. Before high-throughput sequencing, genomic DNA was amplified using bias-controlled multiplex PCR. Regarding the original processing steps: To quantify the absolute abundance of each unique TCRbeta CDR3 region, the sequences were collapsed and filtered. Clonality, defined as 1 minus Pielou's evenness, was calculated using only productive rearrangements. Tumor T-cell fraction was calculated by normalizing TCRbeta template counts to the amount of usable DNA, which was estimated from several housekeeping genes. Clones with significantly greater frequencies in on-treatment versus baseline samples were identified using a previously published method. TCRdb carries this immuneACCESS record with in-frame sequences only. Its versions omit some clonotypes, under half of them owing to an unresolved V gene in the studies checked, with the rest unexplained. Clonal size and the V and J genes are those of that table, whereas D and trimming came from the DNA. The sample includes several thousand clones, with 23% observed a single time. Of the sample, around 25% is held by the ten largest clones.

This specimen's treatment or condition label, interpreted: randomized to nivolumab then ipilimumab (arm A) or the reverse (arm B). None of the trial patients had been given prior DNA-damaging chemotherapy. Samples were obtained from patients with melanoma enrolled in CheckMate 064, a randomized, open-label phase II trial of sequential checkpoint blockade. Tumor TCR sequencing used genomic DNA from formalin-fixed paraffin-embedded (FFPE) tissue samples. Trimming removed 8 bases from V and 2 bases from J, leaving 13 bases between the germline ends. Reading from cysteine to phenylalanine, the CDR3 counts 13 amino acids. CDR3 DNA is the only sequence kept; it has 39 bases, read in frame from the first base. Per the germline V gene, SGHVS is the CDR1 and FQNEAQ is the CDR2. This clone was seen a handful of times. Its antigen has not been determined. Base qualities are not provided; no much larger clone lies one nucleotide away.

Sequenced material: tumor tissue (inferred from file names), taken from a patient given nivolumab and ipilimumab in sequence. The chain uses TRBV7-8 and TRBJ2-7; the D region possibly corresponds to TRBD2 (5 bases align). This receptor was obtained from a human donor with melanoma. The bases are TGTGCCAGCGCACCCGGACTGGCCTACGAGCAGTACTTC. It translates as CASAPGLAYEQYF. The variable domain in full, with residues beyond the CDR3 obtained from the reference TRBV7-8 and TRBJ2-7 genes, is GAGVSQSPRYKVAKRGQDVALRCDPISGHVSLFWYQQALGQGPEFLTYFQNEAQLDKSGLPSDRFFAERPEGSVSTLKIQRTQQEDSAVYLCASAPGLAYEQYFGPGTRLTVT.